Each of the 2 T cell receptor beta chains below was sequenced from the same sample in a study of shared clonotypes between healthy human individuals. Only in-frame clones appear in the TCRdb table, and some are missing; sequencing was by immunoSEQ multiplex PCR. The data show some 500,000 clones, around 95% seen once. Sequencing was done on a sample of naive CD4+ T cells sorted from blood. The sample's subset: CD45RA+ positively selected. The receptors shown here come from a woman in her twenties or thirties in good health.

The chain combines TRBV7-3 with TRBJ2-7; TRBD2 agrees at 9 bases. V lost 5 bases to trimming and J lost 2 bases; unmatched junction nucleotides: 10. The CDR3 sequence is 16 residues long. Germline V gene sequence: CDR1 SGHTA, CDR2 FQGTGA. The CDR3 nucleotides read TGTGCCAGCAGCCCCATAGCGGGAGCCCGGACCTACGAGCAGTACTTC. Translating gives CASSPIAGARTYEQYF.

The chain joins TRBV6-5 to TRBJ1-4, with TRBD1 identical over 7 bases. Germline CDR1 and CDR2: MNHEY and SVGAGI. V lost 2 bases, J lost 7 bases, and 7 bases stayed unmatched. This CDR3 is 15 amino acids long. CDR3 loop: CASSYDRDVSEKLFF. CDR3 coding DNA: TGTGCCAGCAGTTACGACAGGGATGTCAGTGAAAAACTGTTTTTT.